The next 22 T cell receptor beta chains were all read from a single sample in a study of tumor-infiltrating lymphocytes in primary liver carcinoma (dated by TCRdb to about 2017). Total RNA and DNA were co-extracted without cell sorting from approximately 22-30 mg of bulk tissue using the AllPrep DNA/RNA mini kit. Sequencing was performed on an Illumina HiSeq 2500. TCRbeta-specific cDNA was reverse-transcribed from 500 ng total RNA using a constant-region primer and ProtoScript II reverse transcriptase. Three nested multiplex PCR rounds, following a slightly modified ARM-PCR procedure, were used to build the TCRbeta libraries. The first two PCR rounds used multiplex TRBV1-TRBV30 forward primers with a Cbeta reverse primer, each for approximately 9 cycles. TCRdb reworked the public reads: Q25 trimming with fastp, MiXCR clone assembly, productive beta chains retained. Entries that share a CDR3 protein sequence are merged under the most common genes and DNA. This sample gives under 150,000 distinct CDR3 sequences in total; approximately 68% of them show up just once. The leading ten clones occupy over 6.5% of the sample.

Specimen: tumor-adjacent normal liver tissue. The receptors come from a woman aged 55-70 years with primary liver carcinoma and hepatitis B virus infection.

This clonotype was found many times. V usage is TRBV28 and J usage is TRBJ2-7, with D perhaps being TRBD1 or TRBD2 (5 bases each). The V end lost 8 bases, the J end lost 2 bases, and 13 bases lay between the germline ends. This CDR3 is built from 13 residues. CDR1 is MDHEN, CDR2 SYDVKM, per germline. The CDR3 nucleotides are TGTGCCAGCCACGCCGGGGCTCCCTACGAGCAGTACTTC. Translation: CASHAGAPYEQYF.

On this clonotype: This may arise from a read error, as a much more abundant clone is one base away. The rearrangement links TRBV6-1 to TRBJ2-7; unclear D gene. The CDR3 is 13 amino acids. Germline V gene data show CDR1 as MNHNS and CDR2 as SASEGT. In DNA form, the CDR3 reads TGTACCAGCAGTGAAACCGGATGGGTCGAGCAGTACTTC. Protein product: CTSSETGWVEQYF.

To note about this clonotype: A much larger clone is a single base away; this may be a read error. The chain employs TRBV7-8 and TRBJ2-7, with a tentative D call TRBD1 (6 bases). The V end was cut by 4 bases, the J end by 0 bases, with 13 bases between. Germline V gene lookup returns CDR1 SGHVS and CDR2 FQNEAQ. This CDR3 is built from 15 residues. CDR3 protein: CASSSSVTGSYEQYF. The CDR3 DNA sequence: TGTGCCAGCAGCTCCTCCGTGACAGGCTCCTACGAGCAGTACTTC.

Turning to this clonotype: A much larger clone differs from this one at a single base, so this may be a read error. This rearrangement joins TRBV18 to TRBJ2-7, with D possibly TRBD2 on 5 matching bases. This CDR3 contains 17 residues. Per the germline V gene, CDR1 is KGHSH and CDR2 is LQKENI. The CDR3 nucleotides are TGTTCCAGCTCACCGCGGACTGCCGGATCGGGTGCCGACGAGCAGTACTTC. Its translation: CSSSPRTAGSGADEQYF. The entire variable domain, with the rest obtained from reference TRBV18 and TRBJ2-7, is as follows: NAGVMQNPRHLVRRRGQEARLRCSPMKGHSHVYWYRQLPEEGLKFMVYLQKENIIDESGMPKERFSAEFPKEGPSILRIQQVVRGDSAAYFCSSSPRTAGSGADEQYFGPGTRLTVT.

As regards this clonotype: One base away lies a much larger clone, so this may be a sequencing read error. The chain has TRBV12-3 or TRBV12-4 and TRBJ2-1; the match to TRBD2 covers 9 bases. This CDR3 is 12 amino acids long. CDR3 DNA: TGTACCAGCAGTTCCCGGACTAGCGCCGGGTTCTTC. Its translation is CTSSSRTSAGFF.

The chain combines TRBV2 with TRBJ2-7; D may be TRBD1 (6 bases). Germline CDR1 and CDR2: SNHLY and FYNNEI. This CDR3 spans 14 amino acids. Trimming stripped 10 bases from V and 2 bases from J, with 18 bases between. The CDR3 loop reads CANSGIQGAYEQYF. The DNA of the CDR3 is TGTGCCAACAGCGGTATACAGGGCGCCTACGAGCAGTACTTC.

This clonotype occurred a few times. A single base separates this from a much larger clone, so it may be a read error. The gene calls are TRBV28 and TRBJ2-2, with 9 bases fitting TRBD2. The CDR3 has 17 residues. The germline V gene encodes CDR1 MDHEN and CDR2 SYDVKM. CDR3 protein: CANSLVAGVKGSGELFF. CDR3 DNA sequence: TGTGCCAACAGTTTAGTAGCGGGAGTAAAAGGATCCGGGGAGCTGTTTTTT.

With regard to this clonotype: This may come from a read error, since a much larger clone is one base off. V usage is TRBV24-1 and J usage is TRBJ2-5; D gene ambiguous. Germline-derived CDR1 and CDR2 are KGHDR and SFDVKD. The V and J ends lost 8 bases and 2 bases respectively, with 20 bases between them. The CDR3 extends over 16 amino acids. This CDR3 reads CATIESIQSVQETQYF. Written as DNA, the CDR3 is TGTGCCACCATTGAGTCCATCCAATCGGTGCAAGAGACCCAGTACTTC.

A note on this clonotype: Compared with germline, one end of the junction differs, possibly owing to a read error. The chain links TRBV29-1 to TRBJ2-3, with D possibly TRBD2 on 6 matching bases. The CDR3 is made up of 14 amino acids. Germline V gives CDR1 SQVTM, CDR2 ANQGSEA. CDR3 bases: TGCAGCATCCCCTTCGGGGGAGTAGGGGATACACAGTATTTT. It codes for CSIPFGGVGDTQYF.

This clonotype came up once. This clone may be a read error of a much larger clone one base away. V and J are TRBV6-4 and TRBJ2-2; 9 nucleotides agree with TRBD2. There are 15 residues in the CDR3. From germline, CDR1 is MRHNA and CDR2 SNTAGT. CDR3 residues: CASRRGGPDTGKLFF. The CDR3 nucleotides are TGTGCCAGCAGGCGGGGGGGGCCGGACACCGGGAAGCTGTTTTTT.

In its sample, this clonotype was seen many times. V usage is TRBV5-1 and J usage is TRBJ2-1; D tentatively reads TRBD1 or TRBD2 (5 bases each). The CDR3 spans 13 residues. With 3 bases removed from V and 10 bases from J, the gap between germline ends came to 14 bases. Germline V CDR1 and CDR2: SGHRS, YFSETQ. The CDR3 DNA follows: TGCGCCAGCAGCTCACGAGTGGGGGAAGAGCAGTTCTTC. This translates into CASSSRVGEEQFF.

This clonotype was detected a few times. A much larger clonotype is one base distant, so this may be a read error. The chain couples TRBV6-5 to TRBJ1-1, with 10 bases matching TRBD1. In germline, CDR1 is MNHEY, CDR2 SVGAGI. CDR3 size: 14 residues. Trimming took 7 bases from V and 5 from J; bases not matched to a gene: 7. As DNA, the CDR3 is TGTGCCAGCACCCATGGACAGGGGGTAACTGAAGCTTTCTTT. Translated: CASTHGQGVTEAFF.

This clonotype was counted a single time. A read error may account for a junction end that differs from germline. The V and J genes are TRBV11-2 and TRBJ2-1; D is perhaps TRBD1 (6 bases). The CDR3 has 16 amino acids. The V gene's germline CDR1 is SGHAT and CDR2 FQNNGV. CDR3 nucleotide sequence: TGTGTGAGCAGCTTAGATCTGACGGGTGGGGGCAATGAACAGTTCTTC. Protein sequence: CVSSLDLTGGGNEQFF.

This clonotype was seen a handful of times. The chain joins TRBV5-1 to TRBJ2-3, with D hard to call. CDR3 length equals 16 residues. Germline V gene lookup returns CDR1 SGHRS and CDR2 YFSETQ. Trimming left V 1 base short and J 0 bases short, with 12 bases between. As DNA, the CDR3 is TGCGCCAGCAGCTTGAACGGCCGCACTAGCACAGATACGCAGTATTTT. It is translated as CASSLNGRTSTDTQYF.

This clonotype was detected many times. The CDR3 bases are TGTGCCAGCACCGCCCTAAGTCATGAGCAGTTCTTC. Amino acids: CASTALSHEQFF. The genes are TRBV12-3 or TRBV12-4 and TRBJ2-1; D is unresolved. Trimming removed 7 bases at V and 8 bases at J, with 12 bases between. This CDR3 spans 12 amino acids.

Notes on this clonotype: The DNA is left out, because the CDR3 cannot be placed on it with certainty; the CDR3 is given as TCRdb lists it. The V call is TRBV29-1, the J call TRBJ2-7; whether TRBD2, the table's D call, matches the DNA was not checked. The CDR3 is 14 amino acids in total, end residues counted. Germline lookup yields CDR1 SQVTM and CDR2 ANQGSEA. CDR3: CSVALGTSGYEQCF.

This clonotype was observed once. A clone one base away is much larger, so this may be a read error. The rearrangement uses TRBV28 and TRBJ1-5; perhaps TRBD1 as D (5 bases). Germline assignment: CDR1 MDHEN and CDR2 SYDVKM. The CDR3 extends over 15 amino acids. CDR3 residues: CASSPPGGINQPQRF. The CDR3 DNA reads TGTGCCAGCAGCCCCCCGGGGGGTATCAATCAGCCCCAGCGTTTT.

Comment on this clonotype: This may stem from a read error, because a much larger clone lies one nucleotide away. The chain uses TRBV7-9 and TRBJ2-7; 8 nucleotides match TRBD1. The CDR3 consists of 14 residues. Germline V gene sequence: CDR1 SEHNR, CDR2 FQNEAQ (reference sequence). After removal of 5 bases from V and 5 bases from J, the junction contained 8 bases not matched to a gene. CDR3 amino acids: CASSTGTGAHEQYF. The CDR3 bases are TGTGCCAGCAGCACCGGGACAGGCGCCCACGAGCAGTACTTC.

This clonotype was detected a few times. The rearrangement links TRBV7-3 to TRBJ2-2; 8 nucleotides line up with TRBD2. Losses at the gene ends were 3 bases for V and 5 bases for J; bases not matched to a gene: 8. Germline V gene sequence: CDR1 SGHTA, CDR2 FQGTGA. The CDR3 is made up of 16 amino acids. This CDR3 reads CASSFGAGVTTGELFF. CDR3 coding DNA: TGTGCCAGCAGCTTTGGAGCGGGAGTAACTACCGGGGAGCTGTTTTTT.

The rearrangement links TRBV4-2 to TRBJ2-3; TRBD2 matches 7 bases. Germline CDR1 LGHNA, CDR2 YNFKEQ. This CDR3 region has 16 residues. The CDR3 sequence: CVSSQVEGGRTDTQYF. CDR3 DNA: TGTGTCAGTAGCCAAGTGGAGGGAGGGCGCACAGATACGCAGTATTTT.

At least ten counts were recorded for this clonotype. The CDR3 DNA reads as TGCGCCAGCAGCTCACAGGGGATTTTCGGTGGCTACACCTTC. Translation: CASSSQGIFGGYTF. The gene calls are TRBV5-1 and TRBJ1-2, with 7 bases matching TRBD1. CDR1 is SGHRS and CDR2 is YFSETQ in the germline V gene. V dropped 3 bases and J dropped 7; count of bases not matched to a gene: 9. This CDR3 region has 14 residues.

There are a few counts of this clonotype. A much larger clone lies a single base off, so this may be a read error. The gene calls are TRBV6-1 and TRBJ2-7; tentative D call: TRBD2 (5 bases). CDR1 is MNHNS and CDR2 is SASEGT in the germline V gene. Trimming pared 4 bases from V and 5 bases from J, leaving 24 bases between. This CDR3 has 17 amino acids. In DNA, the CDR3 is TGTGCCAGCAGTGCTACTCGGACGGGGATTTTTAACGACGAGCAGTACTTC. Residues: CASSATRTGIFNDEQYF.